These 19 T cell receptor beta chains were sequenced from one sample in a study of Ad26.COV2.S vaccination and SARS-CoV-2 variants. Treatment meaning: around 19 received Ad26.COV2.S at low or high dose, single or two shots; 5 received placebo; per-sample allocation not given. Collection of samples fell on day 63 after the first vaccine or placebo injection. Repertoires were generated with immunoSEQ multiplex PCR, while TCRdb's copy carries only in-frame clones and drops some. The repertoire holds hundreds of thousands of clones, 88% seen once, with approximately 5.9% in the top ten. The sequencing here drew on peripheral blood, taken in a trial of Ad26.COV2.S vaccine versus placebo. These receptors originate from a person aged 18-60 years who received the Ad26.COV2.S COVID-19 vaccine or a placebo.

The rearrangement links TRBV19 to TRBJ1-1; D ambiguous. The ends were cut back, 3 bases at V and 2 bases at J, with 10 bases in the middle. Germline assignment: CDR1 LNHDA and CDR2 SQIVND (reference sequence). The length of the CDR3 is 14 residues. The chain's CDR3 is CASSIGVTNTEAFF. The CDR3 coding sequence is TGTGCCAGTAGTATCGGGGTTACAAACACTGAAGCTTTCTTT. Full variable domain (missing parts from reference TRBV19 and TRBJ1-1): DGGITQSPKYLFRKEGQNVTLSCEQNLNHDAMYWYRQDPGQGLRLIYYSQIVNDFQKGDIAEGYSVSREKKESFPLTVTSAQKNPTAFYLCASSIGVTNTEAFFGQGTRLTVV.

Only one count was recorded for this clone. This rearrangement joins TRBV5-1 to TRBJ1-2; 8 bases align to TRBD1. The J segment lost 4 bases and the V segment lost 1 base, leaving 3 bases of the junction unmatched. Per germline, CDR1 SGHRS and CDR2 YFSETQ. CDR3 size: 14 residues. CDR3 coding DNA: TGCGCCAGCAGCTTGACTACAGGGGGCTATGGCTACACCTTC. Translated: CASSLTTGGYGYTF.

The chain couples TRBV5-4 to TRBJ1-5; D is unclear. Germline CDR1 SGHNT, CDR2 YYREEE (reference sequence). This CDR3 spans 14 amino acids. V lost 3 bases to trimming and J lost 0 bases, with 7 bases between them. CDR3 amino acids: CASSSGASNQPQHF. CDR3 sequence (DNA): TGTGCCAGCAGCTCGGGTGCTAGCAATCAGCCCCAGCATTTT.

CDR3 residues: CASGLGTVTRAEAFF. Here the CDR3 DNA reads TGTGCTAGTGGTTTGGGGACAGTAACCAGGGCTGAAGCTTTCTTT. This chain joins TRBV12-5 and TRBJ1-1, with a weak D call TRBD1 (6 bases). Per germline, CDR1 LGHNT and CDR2 FRNRAP. Trimming left V 1 base short and J 6 bases short, with 15 bases between. This CDR3 is built from 15 residues.

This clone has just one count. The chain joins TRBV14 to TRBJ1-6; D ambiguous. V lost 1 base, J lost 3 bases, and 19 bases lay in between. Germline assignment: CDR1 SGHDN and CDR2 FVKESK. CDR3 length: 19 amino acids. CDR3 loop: CASSQVAGPGFIYNSPLHF. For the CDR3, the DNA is TGTGCCAGCAGCCAAGTTGCGGGTCCAGGTTTCATCTATAATTCACCCCTCCACTTT. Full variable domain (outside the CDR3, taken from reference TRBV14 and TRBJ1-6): EAGVTQFPSHSVIEKGQTVTLRCDPISGHDNLYWYRRVMGKEIKFLLHFVKESKQDESGMPNNRFLAERTGGTYSTLKVQPAELEDSGVYFCASSQVAGPGFIYNSPLHFGNGTRLTVT.

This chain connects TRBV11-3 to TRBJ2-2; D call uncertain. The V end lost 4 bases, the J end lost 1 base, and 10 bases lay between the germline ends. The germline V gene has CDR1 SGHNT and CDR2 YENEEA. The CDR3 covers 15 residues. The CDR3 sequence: CASSSRSLNTGELFF. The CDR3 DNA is TGTGCCAGCAGCTCCCGGAGCCTGAACACCGGGGAGCTGTTTTTT.

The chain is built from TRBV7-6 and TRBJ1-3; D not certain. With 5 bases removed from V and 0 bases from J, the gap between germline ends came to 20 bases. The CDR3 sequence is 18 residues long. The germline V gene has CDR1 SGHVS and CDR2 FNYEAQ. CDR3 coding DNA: TGTGCCAGCAGCCCCGCGGAGAGGACCCGTTACTCTGGAAACACCATATATTTT. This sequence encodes CASSPAERTRYSGNTIYF.

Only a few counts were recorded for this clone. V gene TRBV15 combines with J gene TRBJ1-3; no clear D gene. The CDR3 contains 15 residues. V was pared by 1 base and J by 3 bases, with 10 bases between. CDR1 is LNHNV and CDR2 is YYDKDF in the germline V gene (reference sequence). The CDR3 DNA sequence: TGTGCCACCAGCAGAGGGGTGGGTGTTGGAAACACCATATATTTT. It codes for CATSRGVGVGNTIYF. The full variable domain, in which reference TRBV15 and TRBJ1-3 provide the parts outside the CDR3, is DAMVIQNPRYQVTQFGKPVTLSCSQTLNHNVMYWYQQKSSQAPKLLFHYYDKDFNNEADTPDNFQSRRPNTSFCFLDIRSPGLGDTAMYLCATSRGVGVGNTIYFGEGSWLTVV.

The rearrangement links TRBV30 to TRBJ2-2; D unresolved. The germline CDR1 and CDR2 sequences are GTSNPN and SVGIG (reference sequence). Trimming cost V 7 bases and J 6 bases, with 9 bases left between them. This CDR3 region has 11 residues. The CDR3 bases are TGTGCCTTGCTACAGCCCGGGGAGCTGTTTTTT. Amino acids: CALLQPGELFF.

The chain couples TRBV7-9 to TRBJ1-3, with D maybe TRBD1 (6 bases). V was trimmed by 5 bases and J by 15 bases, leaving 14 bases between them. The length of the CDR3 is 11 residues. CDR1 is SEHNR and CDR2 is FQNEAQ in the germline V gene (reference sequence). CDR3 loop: CASSTRDIRYF. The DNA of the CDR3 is TGTGCCAGCAGCACACGGGACATACGATATTTT.

The CDR3 DNA is TGTGCCAGCGGCATAGGCAGGGGAACAGATACGCAGTATTTT. It yields the protein CASGIGRGTDTQYF. This chain joins TRBV6-6 and TRBJ2-3; D might be TRBD1 (6 bases). V shed 8 bases and J shed 3 bases, with 15 bases lying between them. The length of the CDR3 is 14 residues. The germline gives CDR1 MNHNY, CDR2 SVGAGI (reference sequence).

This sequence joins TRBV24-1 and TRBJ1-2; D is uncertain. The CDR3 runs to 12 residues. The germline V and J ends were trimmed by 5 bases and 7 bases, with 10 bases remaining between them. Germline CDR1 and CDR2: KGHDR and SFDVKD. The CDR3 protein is CATSGGEGGYTF. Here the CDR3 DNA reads TGTGCCACCAGTGGCGGGGAAGGTGGCTACACCTTC.

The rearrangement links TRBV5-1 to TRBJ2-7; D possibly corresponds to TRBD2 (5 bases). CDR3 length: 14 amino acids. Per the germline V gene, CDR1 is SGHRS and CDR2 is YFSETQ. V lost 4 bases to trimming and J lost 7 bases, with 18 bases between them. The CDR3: CASSPMGARGEQYF. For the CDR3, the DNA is TGCGCCAGCAGCCCAATGGGTGCCCGGGGAGAGCAGTACTTC.

The CDR3 protein is CASSAYSSRSNSPLHF. CDR3 bases: TGTGCCAGCAGCGCCTACTCATCCCGAAGTAATTCACCCCTCCACTTT. The chain joins TRBV9 to TRBJ1-6; D not resolved. This CDR3 spans 16 amino acids. Per the germline V gene, CDR1 is SGDLS and CDR2 is YYNGEE. V lost 3 bases to trimming and J lost 6 bases, with 16 bases between them.

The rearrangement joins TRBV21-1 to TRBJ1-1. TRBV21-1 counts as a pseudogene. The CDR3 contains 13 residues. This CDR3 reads CARNPGTTYEAFF. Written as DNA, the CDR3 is TGTGCCAGAAATCCCGGTACGACGTACGAAGCTTTCTTT.

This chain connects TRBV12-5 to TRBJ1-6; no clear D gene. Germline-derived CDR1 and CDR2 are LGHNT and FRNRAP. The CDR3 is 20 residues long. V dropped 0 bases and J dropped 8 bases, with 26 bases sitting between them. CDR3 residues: CASGLVSRWQPILTDSPLHF. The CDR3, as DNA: TGTGCTAGTGGTTTGGTTAGTCGTTGGCAGCCGATCTTAACCGATTCACCCCTCCACTTT.

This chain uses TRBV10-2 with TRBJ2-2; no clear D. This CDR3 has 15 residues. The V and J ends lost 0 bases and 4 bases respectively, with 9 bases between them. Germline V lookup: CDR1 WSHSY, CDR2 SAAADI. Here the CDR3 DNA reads TGCGCCAGCAGTGAGTCGATCCTAGTCACCGGGGAGCTGTTTTTT. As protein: CASSESILVTGELFF.

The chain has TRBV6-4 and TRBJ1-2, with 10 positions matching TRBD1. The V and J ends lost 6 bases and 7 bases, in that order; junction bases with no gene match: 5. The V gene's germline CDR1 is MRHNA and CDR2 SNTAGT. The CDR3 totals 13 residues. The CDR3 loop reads CASSPTGGRGYTF. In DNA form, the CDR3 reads TGTGCCAGCAGCCCGACAGGGGGCCGTGGCTACACCTTC.

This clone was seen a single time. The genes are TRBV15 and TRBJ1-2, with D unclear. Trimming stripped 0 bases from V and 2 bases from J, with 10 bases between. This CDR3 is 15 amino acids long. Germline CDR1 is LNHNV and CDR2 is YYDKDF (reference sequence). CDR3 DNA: TGTGCCACCAGCAGAGATAGTGGCAGAAACTATGGCTACACCTTC. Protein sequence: CATSRDSGRNYGYTF.